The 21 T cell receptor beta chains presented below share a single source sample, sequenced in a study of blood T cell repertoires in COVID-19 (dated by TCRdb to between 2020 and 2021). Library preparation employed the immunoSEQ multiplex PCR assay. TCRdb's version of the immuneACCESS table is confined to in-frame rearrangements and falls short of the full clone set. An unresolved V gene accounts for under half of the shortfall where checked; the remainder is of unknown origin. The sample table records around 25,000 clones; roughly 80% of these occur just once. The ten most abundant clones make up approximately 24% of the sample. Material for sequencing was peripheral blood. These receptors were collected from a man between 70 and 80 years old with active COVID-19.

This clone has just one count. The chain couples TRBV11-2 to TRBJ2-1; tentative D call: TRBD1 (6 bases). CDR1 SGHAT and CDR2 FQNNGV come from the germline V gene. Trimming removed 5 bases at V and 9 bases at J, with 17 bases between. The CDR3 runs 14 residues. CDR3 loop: CASSSLRVGGEQFF. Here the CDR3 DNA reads TGTGCCAGCAGCAGCTTAAGGGTAGGGGGTGAGCAGTTCTTC.

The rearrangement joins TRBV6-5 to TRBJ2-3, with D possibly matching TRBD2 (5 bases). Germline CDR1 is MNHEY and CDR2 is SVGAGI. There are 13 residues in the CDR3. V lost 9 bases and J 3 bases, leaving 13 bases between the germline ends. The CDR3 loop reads CASGEHATDTQYF. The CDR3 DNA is TGTGCCAGTGGGGAGCACGCTACAGATACGCAGTATTTT.

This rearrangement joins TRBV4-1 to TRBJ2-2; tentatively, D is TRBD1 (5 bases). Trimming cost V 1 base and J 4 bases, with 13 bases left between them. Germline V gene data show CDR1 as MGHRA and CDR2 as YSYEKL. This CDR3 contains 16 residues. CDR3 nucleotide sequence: TGCGCCAGCAGCCAAGGAGACCTAAGGGGCACCGGGGAGCTGTTTTTT. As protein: CASSQGDLRGTGELFF.

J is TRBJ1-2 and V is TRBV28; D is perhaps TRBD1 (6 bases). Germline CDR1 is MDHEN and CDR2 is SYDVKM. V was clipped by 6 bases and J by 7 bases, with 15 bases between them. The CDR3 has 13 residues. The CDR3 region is CASSRARGFGYTF. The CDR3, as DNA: TGTGCCAGCAGCCGCGCCAGGGGATTTGGCTACACCTTC.

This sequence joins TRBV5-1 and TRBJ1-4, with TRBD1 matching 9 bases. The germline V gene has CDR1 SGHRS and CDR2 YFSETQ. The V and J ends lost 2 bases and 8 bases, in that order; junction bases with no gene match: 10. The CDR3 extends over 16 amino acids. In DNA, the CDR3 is TGCGCCAGCAGCTTAACCGGCGGGACAGGGAGAGAAAAACTGTTTTTT. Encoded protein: CASSLTGGTGREKLFF.

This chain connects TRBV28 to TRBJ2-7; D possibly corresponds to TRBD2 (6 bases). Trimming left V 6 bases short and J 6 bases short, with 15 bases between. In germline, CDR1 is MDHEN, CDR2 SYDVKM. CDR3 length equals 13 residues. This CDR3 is CASRNGLWGEQYF. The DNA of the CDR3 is TGTGCCAGCAGAAATGGACTATGGGGCGAGCAGTACTTC.

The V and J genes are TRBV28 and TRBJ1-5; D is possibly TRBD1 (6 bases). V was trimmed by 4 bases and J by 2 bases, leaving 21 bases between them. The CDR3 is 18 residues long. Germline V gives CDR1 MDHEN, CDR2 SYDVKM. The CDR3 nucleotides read TGTGCCAGCAGTTCCCACCCGACAGGAGCAGGTGGCAATCAGCCCCAGCATTTT. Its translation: CASSSHPTGAGGNQPQHF.

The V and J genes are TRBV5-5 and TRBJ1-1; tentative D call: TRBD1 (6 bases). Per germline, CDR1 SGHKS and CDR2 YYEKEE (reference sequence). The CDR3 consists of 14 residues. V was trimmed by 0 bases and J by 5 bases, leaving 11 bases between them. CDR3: CASSLASGVTEAFF. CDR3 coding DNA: TGTGCCAGCAGCTTGGCGTCAGGGGTTACTGAAGCTTTCTTT.

The CDR3 region has the DNA TGCGCCAGCAGCCAAGAATGGACTAGCGGGCCTTACAATGAGCAGTTCTTC. Amino acid sequence: CASSQEWTSGPYNEQFF. The rearrangement joins TRBV4-1 to TRBJ2-1, with TRBD2 matching 11 bases. J lost 4 bases, V lost 0 bases, and 5 bases had no gene match. From germline, CDR1 is MGHRA and CDR2 YSYEKL. The length of the CDR3 is 17 residues.

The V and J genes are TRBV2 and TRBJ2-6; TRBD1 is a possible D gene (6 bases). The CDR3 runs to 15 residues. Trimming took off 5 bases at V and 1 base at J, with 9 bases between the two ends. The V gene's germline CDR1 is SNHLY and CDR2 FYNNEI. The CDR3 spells CASSTGISGANVLTF. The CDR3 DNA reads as TGTGCCAGCAGTACAGGGATTTCTGGGGCCAACGTCCTGACTTTC.

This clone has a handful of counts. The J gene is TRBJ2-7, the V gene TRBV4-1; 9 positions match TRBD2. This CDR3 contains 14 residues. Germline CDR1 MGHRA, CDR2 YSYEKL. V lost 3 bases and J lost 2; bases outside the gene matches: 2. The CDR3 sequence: CASSHSGGTYEQYF. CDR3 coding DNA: TGCGCCAGCAGCCATAGCGGGGGAACCTACGAGCAGTACTTC.

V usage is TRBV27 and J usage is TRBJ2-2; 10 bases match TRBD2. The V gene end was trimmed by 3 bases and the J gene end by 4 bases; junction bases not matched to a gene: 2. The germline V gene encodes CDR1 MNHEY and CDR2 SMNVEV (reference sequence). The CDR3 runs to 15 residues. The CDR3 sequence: CASSFSGRGTGELFF. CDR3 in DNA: TGTGCCAGCAGTTTCAGCGGGAGGGGCACCGGGGAGCTGTTTTTT.

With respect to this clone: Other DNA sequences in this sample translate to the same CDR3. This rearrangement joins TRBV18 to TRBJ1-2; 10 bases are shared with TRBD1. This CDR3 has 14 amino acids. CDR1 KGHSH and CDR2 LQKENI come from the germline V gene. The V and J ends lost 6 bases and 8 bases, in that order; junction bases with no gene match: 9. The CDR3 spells CASSPEGQGSGYTF. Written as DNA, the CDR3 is TGTGCCAGCTCGCCGGAGGGACAGGGGTCCGGCTACACCTTC.

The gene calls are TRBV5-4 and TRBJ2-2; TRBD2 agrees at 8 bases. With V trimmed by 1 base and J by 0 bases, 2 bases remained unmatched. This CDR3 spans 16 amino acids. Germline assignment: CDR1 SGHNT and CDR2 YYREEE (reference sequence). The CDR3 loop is CASSLSSGSNTGELFF. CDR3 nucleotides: TGTGCCAGCAGCTTGTCTAGCGGGTCGAACACCGGGGAGCTGTTTTTT.

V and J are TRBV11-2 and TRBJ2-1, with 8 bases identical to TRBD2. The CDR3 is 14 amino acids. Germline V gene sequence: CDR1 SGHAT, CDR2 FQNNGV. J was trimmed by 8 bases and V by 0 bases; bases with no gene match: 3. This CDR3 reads CASSLERGVHEQFF. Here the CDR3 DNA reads TGTGCCAGCAGCTTAGAGCGGGGGGTCCATGAGCAGTTCTTC.

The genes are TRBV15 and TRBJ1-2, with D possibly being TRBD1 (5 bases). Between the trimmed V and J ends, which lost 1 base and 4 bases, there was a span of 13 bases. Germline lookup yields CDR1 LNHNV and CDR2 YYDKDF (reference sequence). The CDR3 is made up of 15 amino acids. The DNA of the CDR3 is TGTGCCACCAGCAGAGTAAGGGGAGGAGGCTATGGCTACACCTTC. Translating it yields CATSRVRGGGYGYTF.

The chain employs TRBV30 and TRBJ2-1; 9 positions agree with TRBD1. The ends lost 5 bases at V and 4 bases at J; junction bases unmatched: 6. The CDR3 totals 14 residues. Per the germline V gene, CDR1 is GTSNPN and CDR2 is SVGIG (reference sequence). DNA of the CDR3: TGTGCCTGGCACCCGGGACAGGGATACAATGAGCAGTTCTTC. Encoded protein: CAWHPGQGYNEQFF. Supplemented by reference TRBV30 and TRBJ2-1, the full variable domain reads SQTIHQWPATLVQPVGSPLSLECTVEGTSNPNLYWYRQAAGRGLQLLFYSVGIGQISSEVPQNLSASRPQDRQFILSSKKLLLSDSGFYLCAWHPGQGYNEQFFGPGTRLTVL.

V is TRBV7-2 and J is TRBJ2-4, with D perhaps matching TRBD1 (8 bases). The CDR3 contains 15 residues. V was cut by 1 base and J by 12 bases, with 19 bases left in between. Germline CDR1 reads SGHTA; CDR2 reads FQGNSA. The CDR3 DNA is TGTGCCAGCAGCTTAGGGCGACAGGGGAGGGCTGGTCAGTACTTC. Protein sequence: CASSLGRQGRAGQYF.

The CDR3 region has the DNA TGTGCCAGTAGTTCCGTGGTCAGGATCAGTGGCTACACCTTC. Translated, it gives CASSSVVRISGYTF. The chain combines TRBV19 with TRBJ1-2; the D is unclear. The CDR3 runs 14 residues. With 5 bases removed from V and 7 bases from J, the gap between germline ends came to 17 bases. Germline V gene lookup returns CDR1 LNHDA and CDR2 SQIVND (reference sequence).

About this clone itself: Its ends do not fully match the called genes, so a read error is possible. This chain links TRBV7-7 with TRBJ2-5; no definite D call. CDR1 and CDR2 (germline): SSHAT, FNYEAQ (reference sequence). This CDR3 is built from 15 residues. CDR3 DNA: TGTGCTAGCAGCTTGTACAGTCAGAACCAAGAGACCCAGTACTTC. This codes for CASSLYSQNQETQYF.

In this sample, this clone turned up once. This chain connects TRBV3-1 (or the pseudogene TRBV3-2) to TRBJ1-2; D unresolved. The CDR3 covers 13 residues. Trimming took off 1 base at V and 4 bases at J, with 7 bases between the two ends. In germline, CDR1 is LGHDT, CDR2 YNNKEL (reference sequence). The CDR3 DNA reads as TGTGCCAGCAGCCAAGGTCCGGGCTATGGCTACACCTTC. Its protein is CASSQGPGYGYTF.